This is a list of T cell receptor beta chains from one sample in a study of cytomegalovirus exposure and HLA in healthy donors. This table comes from immunoSEQ multiplex PCR, and its TCRdb copy is limited to in-frame clones, with some not included. The table lists more than 75,000 clones, over 65% of them singletons. The sequenced sample was PBMCs. These TCRs come from a middle-aged man in good health and CMV-seropositive. CDR3s leave out the opening cysteine and the closing phenylalanine or tryptophan.

>TRBV6-5|TRBJ1-2
ASSYGAGPSNYGYT
>TRBV2|TRBJ2-1
ASSVGSGEQF
>TRBV9|TRBJ2-5
ASSPSGVGLAETQY
>TRBV28|TRBJ1-2
ASSPGLGNGYT
>TRBV7-2|TRBJ2-1
ASSLSGLAGVSNEQF
>TRBV28|TRBJ2-7
ASTLGTGKYEQY
>TRBV27|TRBJ1-1
ASTPRQGAGGTEAF
>TRBV6-5|TRBJ1-6
ASTLSANSPLH
>TRBV5-5|TRBJ1-1
ASSYRTGYTEAF
>TRBV7-9|TRBJ1-2
ASSLAEGVTFGYT
>TRBV7-8|TRBJ2-7
ASSLGVVVTGSYEQY
>TRBV12-5|TRBJ2-7
ASGLASSTSGWYEQY
>TRBV2|TRBJ2-1
ASSESTQVVEQF
>TRBV2|TRBJ2-6
ASLSDSGANVLT
>TRBV2|TRBJ1-2
ASSEWRQNNYGYT
>TRBV27|TRBJ2-1
ASSFSWGVEQF
>TRBV6-5|TRBJ2-1
ASRSGTSGIGEQF
>TRBV2|TRBJ2-1
ASSSLAGGYNEQF
>TRBV19|TRBJ2-5
ASRATSGPKETQY
>TRBV6-1|TRBJ1-2
ASRSTGGRGYT
>TRBV4-1|TRBJ1-2
ASSQEGAGGNYGYT
>TRBV5-1|TRBJ2-3
ASSLGVAGGWTDTQY
>TRBV6-1|TRBJ2-5
ASSELRETQY
>TRBV4-3|TRBJ1-2
ASSRSWEGDYGYGYT
>TRBV19|TRBJ2-3
ASSISGPPDTQY
>TRBV11-3|TRBJ2-5
ASSLGGRETQY
>TRBV25-1|TRBJ1-3
ASSEGRITGNTIY
>TRBV11-2|TRBJ2-2
ASSLGRDRSLGSGELF